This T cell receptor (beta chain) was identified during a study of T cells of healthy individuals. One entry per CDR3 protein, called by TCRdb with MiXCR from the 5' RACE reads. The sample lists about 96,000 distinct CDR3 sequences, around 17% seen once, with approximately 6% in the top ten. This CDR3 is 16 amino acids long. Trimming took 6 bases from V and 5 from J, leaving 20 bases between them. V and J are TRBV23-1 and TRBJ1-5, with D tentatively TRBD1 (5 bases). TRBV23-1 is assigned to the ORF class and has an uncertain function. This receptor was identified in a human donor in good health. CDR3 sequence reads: CASRMGRLRGDQPQHF. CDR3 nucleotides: TGCGCCAGCAGGATGGGACGCCTCCGGGGCGATCAGCCCCAGCATTTT.